The clone carrying this T cell receptor beta chain is called medium-sized based on its frequency. The DNA ends 3 residues before the CDR3 does, and the rest of the CDR3 is filled in from the germline J gene. This sample is part of a study of T cells in women clearing cervical HPV infection. Study summary: With HLA typing for only a few women, HLA confounding remains possible.

Libraries were prepared by immunoSEQ multiplex PCR; TCRdb keeps only in-frame clonotypes and omits some of them. The table counts about 48,000 clones; around 1.6% lies in the top ten. In germline, CDR1 is DFQATT, CDR2 SNEGSKA (reference sequence). V was clipped by 1 base and J by 2 bases, with 16 bases between them. The CDR3 loop spans 16 amino acids. The rearrangement uses TRBV20-1 and TRBJ2-3; D is possibly TRBD1 (6 bases). The receptor comes from a woman aged 18 to 75 with a cervical HPV16 infection that either progressed to CIN3+ or cleared (not recorded which). Sequenced material: blood buffy coat. The sequenced CDR3 bases are TGCAGTGCTAGAGTGAGTTTAGGGGGTCCCACAGATACG. Translated, it gives CSARVSLGGPTDT. The CDR3, in full, reads CSARVSLGGPTDTQYF.